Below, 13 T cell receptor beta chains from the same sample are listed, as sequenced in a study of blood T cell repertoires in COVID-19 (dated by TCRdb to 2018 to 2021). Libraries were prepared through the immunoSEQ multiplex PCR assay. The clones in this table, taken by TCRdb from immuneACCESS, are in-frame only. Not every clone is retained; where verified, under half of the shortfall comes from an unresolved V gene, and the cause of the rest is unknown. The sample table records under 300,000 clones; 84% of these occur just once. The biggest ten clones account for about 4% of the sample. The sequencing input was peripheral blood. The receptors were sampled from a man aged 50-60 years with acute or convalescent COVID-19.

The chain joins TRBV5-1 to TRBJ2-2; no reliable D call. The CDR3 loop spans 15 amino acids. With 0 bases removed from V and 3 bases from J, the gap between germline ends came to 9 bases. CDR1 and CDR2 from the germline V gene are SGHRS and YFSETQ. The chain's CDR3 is CASSLADQDTGELFF. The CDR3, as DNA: TGCGCCAGCAGCTTGGCCGATCAGGACACCGGGGAGCTGTTTTTT.

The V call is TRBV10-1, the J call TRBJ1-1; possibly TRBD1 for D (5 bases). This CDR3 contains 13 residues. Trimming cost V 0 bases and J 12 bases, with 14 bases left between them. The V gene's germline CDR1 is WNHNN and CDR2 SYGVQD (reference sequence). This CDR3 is CASSESKGPVTFF. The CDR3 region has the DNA TGCGCCAGCAGTGAGTCTAAGGGGCCAGTTACTTTCTTT.

The CDR3 is CASTDGGTYNEQFF. The CDR3 DNA is TGCGCCAGCACAGACGGGGGGACGTACAATGAGCAGTTCTTC. The chain is built from TRBV10-2 and TRBJ2-1; TRBD2 matches 7 bases. The germline V gene has CDR1 WSHSY and CDR2 SAAADI. This CDR3 comprises 14 residues. J gave up 4 bases and V 7 bases, and 7 bases lay outside the gene matches.

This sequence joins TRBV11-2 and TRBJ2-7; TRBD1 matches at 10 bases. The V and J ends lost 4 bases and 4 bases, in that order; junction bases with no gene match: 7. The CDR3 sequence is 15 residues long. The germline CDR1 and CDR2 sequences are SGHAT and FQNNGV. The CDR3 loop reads CASSSLGQGQYEQYF. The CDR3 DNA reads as TGTGCCAGCAGCTCATTGGGACAGGGGCAGTACGAGCAGTACTTC.

The CDR3 sequence is CASSTGDRSNGYTF. Here the CDR3 DNA reads TGTGCCAGCAGCACTGGGGACAGGTCGAATGGCTACACCTTC. This chain links TRBV7-9 with TRBJ1-2, with 8 bases fitting TRBD1. After removal of 5 bases from V and 6 bases from J, the junction contained 8 bases not matched to a gene. The CDR3 runs 14 residues. Germline lookup yields CDR1 SEHNR and CDR2 FQNEAQ (reference sequence).

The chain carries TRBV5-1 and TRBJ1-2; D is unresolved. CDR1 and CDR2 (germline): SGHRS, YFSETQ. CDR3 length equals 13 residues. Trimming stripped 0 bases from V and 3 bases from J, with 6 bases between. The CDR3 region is CASSLAPDYGYTF. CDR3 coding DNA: TGCGCCAGCAGCTTGGCGCCAGACTATGGCTACACCTTC.

The CDR3 is CASRSRVALSYEQYF. The CDR3 DNA follows: TGTGCCAGCAGATCTAGAGTTGCCCTCTCCTACGAGCAGTACTTC. This chain joins TRBV2 and TRBJ2-7; D uncertain. Trimming took off 6 bases at V and 0 bases at J, with 15 bases between the two ends. Per germline, CDR1 SNHLY and CDR2 FYNNEI. This CDR3 is 15 amino acids long.

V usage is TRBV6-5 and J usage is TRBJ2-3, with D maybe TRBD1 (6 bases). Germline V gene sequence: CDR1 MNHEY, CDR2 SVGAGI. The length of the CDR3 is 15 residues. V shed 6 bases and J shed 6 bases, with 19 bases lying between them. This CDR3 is CASRPSRGSADTQYF. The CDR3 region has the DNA TGTGCCAGCAGGCCCTCTAGGGGGTCGGCCGATACGCAGTATTTT.

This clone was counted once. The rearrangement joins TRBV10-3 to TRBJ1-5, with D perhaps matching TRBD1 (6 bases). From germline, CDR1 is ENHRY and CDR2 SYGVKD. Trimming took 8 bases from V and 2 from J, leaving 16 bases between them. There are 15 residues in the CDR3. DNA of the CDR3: TGTGCCATCGGGCTAGGGGGGGCCGGCAATCAGCCCCAGCATTTT. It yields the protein CAIGLGGAGNQPQHF.

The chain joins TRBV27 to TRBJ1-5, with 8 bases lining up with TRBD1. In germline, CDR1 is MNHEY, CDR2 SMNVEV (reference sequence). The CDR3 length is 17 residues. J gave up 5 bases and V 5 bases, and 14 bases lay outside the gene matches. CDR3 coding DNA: TGTGCCAGCAGTCTACAACCCGGACAGGGAGGGGATCAGCCCCAGCATTTT. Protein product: CASSLQPGQGGDQPQHF.

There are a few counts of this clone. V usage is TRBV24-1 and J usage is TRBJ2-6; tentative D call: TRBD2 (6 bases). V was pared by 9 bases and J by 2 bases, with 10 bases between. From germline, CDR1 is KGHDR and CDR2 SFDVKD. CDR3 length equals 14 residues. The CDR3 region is CATLRRAGANVLTF. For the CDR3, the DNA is TGTGCCACCCTGCGGAGGGCTGGGGCCAACGTCCTGACTTTC.

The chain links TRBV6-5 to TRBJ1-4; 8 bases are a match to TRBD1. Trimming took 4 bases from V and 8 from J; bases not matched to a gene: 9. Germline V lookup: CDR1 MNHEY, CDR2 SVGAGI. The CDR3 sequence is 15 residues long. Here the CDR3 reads CASSSTGGGREKLFF. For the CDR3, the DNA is TGTGCCAGCAGTTCCACAGGGGGAGGGAGAGAAAAACTGTTTTTT.

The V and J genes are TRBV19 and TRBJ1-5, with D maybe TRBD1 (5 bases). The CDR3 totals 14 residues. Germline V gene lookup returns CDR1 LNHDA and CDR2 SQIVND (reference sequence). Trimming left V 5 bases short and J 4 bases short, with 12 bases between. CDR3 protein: CASSLRQLNQPQHF. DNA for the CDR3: TGTGCCAGTAGTCTCCGACAGCTAAATCAGCCCCAGCATTTT. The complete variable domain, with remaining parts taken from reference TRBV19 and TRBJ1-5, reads DGGITQSPKYLFRKEGQNVTLSCEQNLNHDAMYWYRQDPGQGLRLIYYSQIVNDFQKGDIAEGYSVSREKKESFPLTVTSAQKNPTAFYLCASSLRQLNQPQHFGDGTRLSIL.